This is a list of T cell receptor beta chains from one sample in a study of STAT3 mutations in large granular lymphocyte leukemia. Data came from immunoSEQ multiplex PCR; TCRdb stores just in-frame clones and leaves some out. The profile shows under 9,500 clones, about nine tenths of them singletons. The specimen sequenced was peripheral blood mononuclear cells. The origin of the receptors is a man in his fifties or sixties with T-cell large granular lymphocyte leukemia. Some clones in this sample may be carry-over from other donors' samples. Both conserved end residues are part of each CDR3. The D gene is left open where the match is weak. Size is stated for part of the rows, as once, few or many counts, or as a class when the clone is expanded.

j_call v_call clone_size d_call cdr3_nt cdr3_aa
TRBJ2-3 TRBV7-9 NA TRBD2 TGTGCCAGCAGCTCCGAGGGGCGGGGGGGCACAGATACGCAGTATTTT CASSSEGRGGTDTQYF
TRBJ2-1 TRBV4-1 NA TRBD1 TGCGCCAGCAGCCAAGGGACAGGGGCGCATGAGCAGTTCTTC CASSQGTGAHEQFF
TRBJ1-6 TRBV10-3 NA NA TGTGCCATCAGACGGACAGAATATAATTCACCCCTCCACTTT CAIRRTEYNSPLHF
TRBJ2-2 TRBV5-1 NA TRBD2 TGCGCCAGCAGCCTTAGCGGGGGGATTAACACCGGGGAGCTGTTTTTT CASSLSGGINTGELFF
TRBJ2-5 TRBV11-1 NA TRBD2 TGTGCCAGCCGCCAAGCGAGACTAGCGGAAGAGACCCAGTACTTC CASRQARLAEETQYF
TRBJ2-7 TRBV7-9 NA TRBD2 TGTGCCAGCAGTGTGGGGGGGGGTAAGGAGCAGTACTTC CASSVGGGKEQYF
TRBJ2-7 TRBV4-2 NA NA TGTGCCAGCAGCCATCCCGGGGGCTCCTCGTACGAGCAGTACTTC CASSHPGGSSYEQYF
TRBJ2-5 TRBV7-9 once TRBD2 TGTGCCAGCAGCTTATCGGGACTAGTCAAAGAGACCCAGTACTTC CASSLSGLVKETQYF
TRBJ2-7 TRBV28 NA NA TGTGCCAGCAGCCCCTGGCGGGCCTCCTACGAGCAGTACTTC CASSPWRASYEQYF
TRBJ2-7 TRBV7-2 NA NA TGTGCCAGCAGCTTAACGGGGGGACAGTCTAGCTACCCCTACGAGCAGTACTTC CASSLTGGQSSYPYEQYF
TRBJ1-1 TRBV29-1 NA NA TGCAGCGTTGGACAGCCGGGCACTGAAGCTTTCTTT CSVGQPGTEAFF
TRBJ1-3 TRBV6-6 NA NA TGTGCCAGCAGTTACGTGGGAAACACCATATATTTT CASSYVGNTIYF
TRBJ1-5 TRBV9 once NA TGTGCCAGCAGCGTAGATGGGGCCAATCAGCCCCAGCATTTT CASSVDGANQPQHF
TRBJ2-7 TRBV5-1 NA NA TGCGCCAGCAGCTTGGACAGGGCTACCTACGAGCAGTACTTC CASSLDRATYEQYF
TRBJ1-1 TRBV28 NA TRBD1 TGTGCCAGCAGGGACAGGGTGGGAGCTGAAGCTTTCTTT CASRDRVGAEAFF